A single sample is the source of the 32 T cell receptor beta chains below, sequenced in a study of OX40 agonist ivuxolimab in advanced cancers. Only in-frame clones appear in the TCRdb table, and some are missing; sequencing was by immunoSEQ multiplex PCR. The data contain under 75,000 clones, more than 85% of them singletons. This sample comprised CD4+ or CD8+ T cells sorted from blood, obtained in a trial of the OX40 agonist ivuxolimab. The receptors were sampled from an adult with an advanced solid tumor such as melanoma, head and neck, liver or kidney cancer.

As to this clone: The DNA is omitted, as the CDR3 cannot be located on it reliably, and the CDR3 follows TCRdb's listing. The chain is built from TRBV11-2 and TRBJ1-2. Termini included, the CDR3 measures 13 amino acids. Per germline, CDR1 SGHAT and CDR2 FQNNGV. CDR3 sequence: CASSLVVVGPGTF.

This chain joins TRBV9 and TRBJ2-7; no reliable D call. Deletions cut 3 bases from V and 1 base from J, with 5 bases between. The CDR3 is made up of 12 amino acids. Germline CDR1 and CDR2: SGDLS and YYNGEE. The chain's CDR3 is CASSDGSYEQYF. The DNA for the CDR3 is TGTGCCAGCAGCGACGGATCCTACGAGCAGTACTTC.

The J gene is TRBJ2-7, the V gene TRBV28; 11 bases agree with TRBD1. This CDR3 has 14 amino acids. From germline, CDR1 is MDHEN and CDR2 SYDVKM. J lost 4 bases, V lost 5 bases, and 4 bases had no gene match. The CDR3 sequence: CASSLRDRGYEQYF. The CDR3 DNA reads TGTGCCAGCAGTCTCCGGGACAGGGGGTACGAGCAGTACTTC.

This chain uses TRBV7-6 with TRBJ2-7; 8 bases fit TRBD2. V lost 1 base, J lost 4 bases, and 12 bases stayed unmatched. CDR3 length equals 17 residues. The V gene's germline CDR1 is SGHVS and CDR2 FNYEAQ. The CDR3 region is CASSLEENRGGGYEQYF. CDR3 bases: TGTGCCAGCAGCTTAGAAGAGAACCGGGGGGGCGGGTACGAGCAGTACTTC.

J is TRBJ2-7 and V is TRBV29-1; D gene ambiguous. CDR3 length equals 11 residues. Trimming removed 7 bases from V and 1 base from J, with 8 bases in between. The germline V gene has CDR1 SQVTM and CDR2 ANQGSEA. The CDR3 DNA is TGCAGCGGCCTGGAGTCCTACGAGCAGTACTTC. Its protein product is CSGLESYEQYF.

The sample holds one count of this clone. Other nucleotide sequences from this sample produce the same CDR3. V is TRBV7-9 and J is TRBJ1-1; possibly TRBD1 for D (5 bases). From germline, CDR1 is SEHNR and CDR2 FQNEAQ (reference sequence). This CDR3 spans 12 amino acids. V was pared by 8 bases and J by 6 bases, with 13 bases between. The CDR3 reads CASLGGRAEAFF. CDR3 bases: TGTGCCAGCCTGGGGGGTCGGGCTGAAGCTTTCTTT.

V and J are TRBV19 and TRBJ1-2; a possible D gene is TRBD1 (5 bases). Per germline, CDR1 LNHDA and CDR2 SQIVND (reference sequence). V dropped 1 base and J dropped 6 bases, with 9 bases sitting between them. This CDR3 region has 13 residues. In DNA, the CDR3 is TGTGCCAGTAGTATAGCCGGGACGGATGGCTACACCTTC. This encodes CASSIAGTDGYTF.

The V and J genes are TRBV4-1 and TRBJ2-3; either TRBD1 or TRBD2 may supply D (5 bases each). Germline CDR1 and CDR2: MGHRA and YSYEKL. The CDR3 contains 16 residues. Trimming removed 1 base from V and 2 bases from J, with 13 bases in between. The CDR3 loop is CASSQVGVGATDTQYF. The CDR3 nucleotides are TGCGCCAGCAGCCAAGTGGGGGTGGGAGCCACAGATACGCAGTATTTT.

The table lists this clone with a count of one. The gene calls are TRBV5-6 and TRBJ2-1, with TRBD2 matching 11 bases. J was trimmed by 3 bases and V by 4 bases; bases with no gene match: 6. The germline V gene encodes CDR1 SGHDT and CDR2 YYEEEE. The CDR3 has 16 residues. Here the CDR3 reads CASSPLTSGDYNEQFF. The CDR3 DNA follows: TGTGCCAGCAGCCCATTGACTAGCGGGGACTACAATGAGCAGTTCTTC.

CDR3 DNA: TGTGCCAGCAGCTTAGCCAGGGCGGCTGAAGCTTTCTTT. Translating it yields CASSLARAAEAFF. The chain is built from TRBV7-9 and TRBJ1-1; D perhaps matches TRBD1 (5 bases). Per the germline V gene, CDR1 is SEHNR and CDR2 is FQNEAQ (reference sequence). The V end was cut by 0 bases, the J end by 6 bases, with 8 bases between. The CDR3 contains 13 residues.

The chain joins TRBV19 to TRBJ2-7; no clear D. CDR1 and CDR2 (germline): LNHDA, SQIVND (reference sequence). CDR3 length: 14 amino acids. Trimming took off 3 bases at V and 3 bases at J, with 12 bases between the two ends. CDR3 bases: TGTGCCAGTAGTATGACCGACGGAATCTACGAGCAGTACTTC. Protein sequence: CASSMTDGIYEQYF.

The rearrangement links TRBV11-2 to TRBJ2-1; TRBD2 aligns across 9 bases. This CDR3 is 15 amino acids long. V was pared by 2 bases and J by 6 bases, with 5 bases of the junction left unmatched. The V gene's germline CDR1 is SGHAT and CDR2 FQNNGV. CDR3 DNA: TGTGCCAGCAGCTTATCGCGGGGGGGGCGCAATGAGCAGTTCTTC. It encodes CASSLSRGGRNEQFF. The complete variable domain, with remaining parts taken from reference TRBV11-2 and TRBJ2-1, reads EAGVAQSPRYKIIEKRQSVAFWCNPISGHATLYWYQQILGQGPKLLIQFQNNGVVDDSQLPKDRFSAERLKGVDSTLKIQPAKLEDSAVYLCASSLSRGGRNEQFFGPGTRLTVL.

The V and J genes are TRBV5-1 and TRBJ2-1; D gene unclear. CDR1 is SGHRS, CDR2 YFSETQ, per germline. Between the trimmed V and J ends, which lost 0 bases and 8 bases, there was a span of 6 bases. This CDR3 spans 12 amino acids. The CDR3 is CASSLAAYEQFF. The CDR3 nucleotides read TGCGCCAGCAGCTTGGCCGCTTATGAGCAGTTCTTC. Full variable domain (rest looked up from reference TRBV5-1 and TRBJ2-1): KAGVTQTPRYLIKTRGQQVTLSCSPISGHRSVSWYQQTPGQGLQFLFEYFSETQRNKGNFPGRFSGRQFSNSRSEMNVSTLELGDSALYLCASSLAAYEQFFGPGTRLTVL.

The chain employs TRBV27 and TRBJ2-7; unclear D gene. V was shortened by 1 base and J by 3 bases, with 7 bases between the two germline ends. CDR1 and CDR2 from the germline V gene are MNHEY and SMNVEV (reference sequence). This CDR3 region has 13 residues. CDR3 sequence (DNA): TGTGCCAGCAGTTTATGGCCGGGCTACGAGCAGTACTTC. Amino acids: CASSLWPGYEQYF.

The chain uses TRBV6-5 and TRBJ1-2; D is unclear. Germline-derived CDR1 and CDR2 are MNHEY and SVGAGI. Trimming left V 0 bases short and J 8 bases short, with 4 bases between. The CDR3 has 11 amino acids. The CDR3 bases are TGTGCCAGCAGTTACTCGGAGGGCTACACCTTC. This codes for CASSYSEGYTF.

This clone came up a few times. This sequence joins TRBV6-5 and TRBJ2-7; D is unclear. The germline V and J ends were trimmed by 2 bases and 7 bases, with 15 bases remaining between them. CDR3 length equals 14 residues. The V gene's germline CDR1 is MNHEY and CDR2 SVGAGI. This CDR3 is CASSYGSEAREQYF. The CDR3, as DNA: TGTGCCAGCAGTTACGGGTCCGAAGCGCGGGAGCAGTACTTC.

This clone was seen once. V gene TRBV7-9 combines with J gene TRBJ2-1; unclear D gene. The ends were cut back, 4 bases at V and 4 bases at J, with 5 bases in the middle. The CDR3 runs to 12 residues. Germline loops: CDR1 SEHNR, CDR2 FQNEAQ (reference sequence). In DNA, the CDR3 is TGTGCCAGCAGCTCGCAATACAATGAGCAGTTCTTC. Translated: CASSSQYNEQFF.

The chain has TRBV7-9 and TRBJ2-7; no definite D call. Germline assignment: CDR1 SEHNR and CDR2 FQNEAQ (reference sequence). The CDR3 is 12 residues long. Trimming pared 2 bases from V and 3 bases from J, leaving 5 bases between. The CDR3 sequence: CASSLTDYEQYF. CDR3 DNA: TGTGCCAGCAGCTTAACAGACTACGAGCAGTACTTC. The full variable domain, in which reference TRBV7-9 and TRBJ2-7 provide the parts outside the CDR3, is DTGVSQNPRHKITKRGQNVTFRCDPISEHNRLYWYRQTLGQGPEFLTYFQNEAQLEKSRLLSDRFSAERPKGSFSTLEIQRTEQGDSAMYLCASSLTDYEQYFGPGTRLTVT.

The CDR3 nucleotides read TGTGCCAGCAGCGGAGGGAGGGTCGGCGAGCAGTACTTC. Protein: CASSGGRVGEQYF. The chain has TRBV21-1 and TRBJ2-7; the listed D gene, TRBD2, was not tested against the DNA. TRBV21-1 is a known pseudogene. This CDR3 spans 13 amino acids.

The chain uses TRBV7-9 and TRBJ2-7, with D perhaps matching TRBD2 (6 bases). With 4 bases removed from V and 7 bases from J, the gap between germline ends came to 23 bases. Germline V gives CDR1 SEHNR, CDR2 FQNEAQ (reference sequence). The CDR3 is made up of 16 amino acids. In DNA, the CDR3 is TGTGCCAGCAGCTACGCACCGGGGACTGGCCGAGTAGAGCAGTACTTC. This translates into CASSYAPGTGRVEQYF.

The V gene is TRBV6-1, the J gene TRBJ2-7, with D possibly being TRBD2 (5 bases). The V end was cut by 3 bases, the J end by 0 bases, with 12 bases between. The CDR3 spans 15 residues. CDR1 is MNHNS, CDR2 SASEGT, per germline. CDR3 in DNA: TGTGCCAGCAGTGACATCTCCCGGGACTCCTACGAGCAGTACTTC. Protein: CASSDISRDSYEQYF.

The rearrangement joins TRBV9 to TRBJ1-1, with 7 positions matching TRBD1. Germline-derived CDR1 and CDR2 are SGDLS and YYNGEE. Trimming took 4 bases from V and 1 from J; bases not matched to a gene: 1. The CDR3 consists of 13 residues. The CDR3 DNA reads TGTGCCAGCAGCTGGACAGGGAACACTGAAGCTTTCTTT. Translating it yields CASSWTGNTEAFF.

The V call is TRBV28, the J call TRBJ2-3; D gene uncertain. Trimming took 3 bases from V and 7 from J, leaving 5 bases between them. Per germline, CDR1 MDHEN and CDR2 SYDVKM. The CDR3 totals 11 residues. CDR3 coding DNA: TGTGCCAGCAGTTTCGGTTATACGCAGTATTTT. Residues: CASSFGYTQYF.

Sample share makes this clone medium-sized. This chain connects TRBV6-4 to TRBJ2-3; perhaps D is TRBD1 or TRBD2 (5 bases each). Germline CDR1 reads MRHNA; CDR2 reads SNTAGT. V shed 2 bases and J shed 3 bases, with 12 bases lying between them. There are 15 residues in the CDR3. CDR3 sequence: CASSDGAGSTDTQYF. CDR3 sequence (DNA): TGTGCCAGCAGTGACGGGGCAGGGAGTACAGATACGCAGTATTTT.

The chain couples TRBV7-3 to TRBJ2-7; 10 bases map to TRBD1. CDR3 length equals 14 residues. V lost 5 bases to trimming and J lost 2 bases; unmatched junction nucleotides: 3. CDR1 and CDR2 (germline): SGHTA, FQGTGA. As DNA, the CDR3 is TGTGCCAGCAGCCGGACAGGGGGGGCCTACGAGCAGTACTTC. Amino acids: CASSRTGGAYEQYF. The full variable domain, its missing parts supplied by reference TRBV7-3 and TRBJ2-7, is GAGVSQTPSNKVTEKGKYVELRCDPISGHTALYWYRQSLGQGPEFLIYFQGTGAADDSGLPNDRFFAVRPEGSVSTLKIQRTERGDSAVYLCASSRTGGAYEQYFGPGTRLTVT.

This chain uses TRBV5-4 with TRBJ2-1; D uncertain. The CDR3 covers 13 residues. Germline CDR1 and CDR2: SGHNT and YYREEE (reference sequence). V dropped 7 bases and J dropped 4 bases, with 12 bases sitting between them. CDR3 residues: CASQPESYNEQFF. Here the CDR3 DNA reads TGTGCCAGCCAGCCGGAATCATACAATGAGCAGTTCTTC.

The J gene is TRBJ2-5, the V gene TRBV28; the D is unclear. Trimming pared 5 bases from V and 9 bases from J, leaving 16 bases between. CDR1 and CDR2 (germline): MDHEN, SYDVKM. This CDR3 contains 13 residues. The DNA for the CDR3 is TGTGCCAGCAGTCCCCTAAGAGAGTGGGCCCAGTACTTC. It specifies CASSPLREWAQYF. Filled out from reference TRBV28 and TRBJ2-5, the complete variable domain reads DVKVTQSSRYLVKRTGEKVFLECVQDMDHENMFWYRQDPGLGLRLIYFSYDVKMKEKGDIPEGYSVSREKKERFSLILESASTNQTSMYLCASSPLREWAQYFGPGTRLLVL.

The CDR3 region is CASSVAVGLAGGPLINEQFF. As DNA, the CDR3 is TGTGCCAGCAGCGTAGCGGTAGGGCTAGCGGGGGGGCCTTTGATCAATGAGCAGTTCTTC. The rearrangement links TRBV9 to TRBJ2-1, with TRBD2 matching 12 bases. This CDR3 comprises 20 residues. V was clipped by 0 bases and J by 6 bases; unmatched bases: 16. In germline, CDR1 is SGDLS, CDR2 YYNGEE.

The chain employs TRBV2 and TRBJ2-3, with D possibly being TRBD1 (5 bases). Germline-derived CDR1 and CDR2 are SNHLY and FYNNEI. The CDR3 loop spans 15 amino acids. V was cut by 5 bases and J by 0 bases, with 12 bases left in between. CDR3: CASSTTRASTDTQYF. The DNA of the CDR3 is TGTGCCAGCAGTACCACCAGGGCTAGCACAGATACGCAGTATTTT.

The chain is built from TRBV4-3 and TRBJ2-4; TRBD2 matches 8 bases. Germline V gives CDR1 LGHNA, CDR2 YSLEER. The CDR3 contains 16 residues. The V and J ends lost 0 bases and 3 bases, in that order; junction bases with no gene match: 4. CDR3 protein: CASSQDSSGYKNIQYF. The CDR3 bases are TGCGCCAGCAGCCAAGACTCTAGCGGGTACAAAAACATTCAGTACTTC.

The chain links TRBV6-5 to TRBJ1-1; 11 bases fit TRBD1. In germline, CDR1 is MNHEY, CDR2 SVGAGI. Trimming at V came to 2 bases and at J to 7 bases, leaving 3 bases not matched to a gene. CDR3 length: 14 amino acids. The CDR3 is CASSYGTGGDEAFF. The CDR3 bases are TGTGCCAGCAGTTACGGGACAGGGGGAGATGAAGCTTTCTTT.

The V gene is TRBV27, the J gene TRBJ1-5; D remains unclear. CDR3 length equals 12 residues. Looked up from germline, CDR1 is MNHEY and CDR2 is SMNVEV (reference sequence). V lost 3 bases and J 3 bases, leaving 3 bases between the germline ends. CDR3 DNA sequence: TGTGCCAGCAGTTTCCTCAATCAGCCCCAGCATTTT. Translating gives CASSFLNQPQHF.